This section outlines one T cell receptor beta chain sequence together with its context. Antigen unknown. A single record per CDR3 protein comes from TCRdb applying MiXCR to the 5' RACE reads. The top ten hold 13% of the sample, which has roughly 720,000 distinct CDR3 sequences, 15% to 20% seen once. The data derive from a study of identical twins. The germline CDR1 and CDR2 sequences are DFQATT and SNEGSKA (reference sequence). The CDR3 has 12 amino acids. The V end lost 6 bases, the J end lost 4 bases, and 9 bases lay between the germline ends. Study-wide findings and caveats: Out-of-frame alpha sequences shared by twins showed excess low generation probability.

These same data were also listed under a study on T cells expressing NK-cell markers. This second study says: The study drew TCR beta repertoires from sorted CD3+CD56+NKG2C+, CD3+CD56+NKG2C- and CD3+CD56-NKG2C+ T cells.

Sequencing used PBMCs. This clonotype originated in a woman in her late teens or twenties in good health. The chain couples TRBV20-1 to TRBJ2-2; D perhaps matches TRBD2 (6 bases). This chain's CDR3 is CSAAGGTGELFF. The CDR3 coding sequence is TGCAGTGCAGCCGGGGGCACCGGGGAGCTGTTTTTT.